This T cell receptor beta chain was captured by sequencing in a study of early T cells in non-severe SARS-CoV-2 infection. Study summary: Sequenced bulk RNA came from whole blood that was unsorted, and chains were unpaired.

Unique molecular identifiers tagged individual cDNA molecules. TCRdb used MiXCR to reprocess the 5' RACE reads, holding one entry per CDR3 protein. The profile shows about 76,000 distinct CDR3 sequences, around 11% of them singletons. Germline V gives CDR1 DFQATT, CDR2 SNEGSKA (reference sequence). Trimming pared 1 base from V and 3 bases from J, leaving 10 bases between. The CDR3 is made up of 13 amino acids. The clonotype comes from an adult who was a healthcare worker with PCR-confirmed SARS-CoV-2 infection or an uninfected control (not recorded which). Sequenced sample: whole blood. The chain couples TRBV20-1 to TRBJ2-7; D remains ambiguous. In DNA, the CDR3 is TGCAGTGCTAGAGCCTTAGTGGGCTACGAGCAGTACTTC. Residues: CSARALVGYEQYF.